These 9 T cell receptor beta chains were all obtained from the same sample, sequenced in a study of shared clonotypes between healthy human individuals (dated by TCRdb to about 2020). Library creation used the immunoSEQ multiplex PCR assay. TCRdb mirrors the immuneACCESS table, restricted to in-frame sequences. Some clones are absent from its copies; in checked studies, under half trace to an unresolved V gene, and the reason for the others is unknown. Across this sample there are 2.5 million or so clones, with around nine tenths seen only once. The top ten clonotypes cover roughly 0.14% of the sample. The sample consisted of naive CD4+ T cells sorted from blood. The intended sense of this specimen's cell subset or site label: CD45RA+ positively selected. Receptors originate from a man younger than 30 in good health.

The V call is TRBV9, the J call TRBJ2-4; D possibly corresponds to TRBD2 (5 bases). The CDR3 extends over 16 amino acids. Germline V lookup: CDR1 SGDLS, CDR2 YYNGEE. Trimming stripped 0 bases from V and 1 base from J, with 11 bases between. In nucleotides, the CDR3 is TGTGCCAGCAGCGTAGGGGCGGGTGAGGCCAAAAACATTCAGTACTTC. This encodes CASSVGAGEAKNIQYF.

The J gene is TRBJ2-7, the V gene TRBV6-1, with 9 bases aligning to TRBD2. Germline V CDR1 and CDR2: MNHNS, SASEGT. This CDR3 has 15 amino acids. V shed 7 bases and J 2 bases; nucleotides not matched to a gene: 9. Written as DNA, the CDR3 is TGTGCCAGCACTAACCCCGGGACTAGCACCTACGAGCAGTACTTC. Its translation is CASTNPGTSTYEQYF.

Here the CDR3 reads CASSLGAGEQTQYF. The CDR3 bases are TGTGCCAGCAGCTTAGGTGCGGGGGAGCAGACCCAGTACTTC. J is TRBJ2-5 and V is TRBV11-1, with TRBD2 identical over 7 bases. V lost 1 base, J lost 6 bases, and 5 bases stayed unmatched. CDR3 length: 14 residues. Germline V lookup: CDR1 SGHAT, CDR2 FQDESV (reference sequence).

This chain uses TRBV5-1 with TRBJ2-7; unclear D gene. This CDR3 has 12 residues. V gave up 4 bases and J gave up 3 bases, with 8 bases separating them. From germline, CDR1 is SGHRS and CDR2 YFSETQ. DNA for the CDR3: TGCGCCAGCAGCCAAAACAGCTACGAGCAGTACTTC. This gives the protein CASSQNSYEQYF.

This clone turned up a few times. This specimen includes other DNA sequences encoding the same CDR3. The chain joins TRBV7-2 to TRBJ2-7; 12 nucleotides agree with TRBD2. Trimming removed 2 bases from V and 4 bases from J; junction bases left unmatched: 3. The CDR3 contains 15 residues. Germline values: CDR1 SGHTA, CDR2 FQGNSA. In nucleotides, the CDR3 is TGTGCCAGCAGCTTAACCGGGACTAGCGGGTACGAGCAGTACTTC. Protein product: CASSLTGTSGYEQYF. Using reference TRBV7-2 and TRBJ2-7 for the parts outside the CDR3, the full variable domain is GAGVSQSPSNKVTEKGKDVELRCDPISGHTALYWYRQSLGQGLEFLIYFQGNSAPDKSGLPSDRFSAERTGGSVSTLTIQRTQQEDSAVYLCASSLTGTSGYEQYFGPGTRLTVT.

This clone was seen just once. V usage is TRBV7-9 and J usage is TRBJ1-3; D gene uncertain. The CDR3 contains 15 residues. CDR1 SEHNR and CDR2 FQNEAQ come from the germline V gene (reference sequence). V was shortened by 4 bases and J by 0 bases, with 10 bases between the two germline ends. The CDR3 reads CASSSDGFSGNTIYF. Written as DNA, the CDR3 is TGTGCCAGCAGCTCGGACGGTTTCTCTGGAAACACCATATATTTT.

This clone appeared a single time. This rearrangement joins TRBV28 to TRBJ2-2; D is undetermined. CDR3 length: 13 amino acids. Trimming left V 2 bases short and J 8 bases short, with 9 bases between. CDR1 and CDR2 from the germline V gene are MDHEN and SYDVKM. DNA for the CDR3: TGTGCCAGCAGTTTAAACTTTGTAGGGGAGCTGTTTTTT. Protein product: CASSLNFVGELFF.

The CDR3 here is CASSYSGVVNYGYTF. CDR3 coding DNA: TGTGCCAGCAGTTACTCAGGGGTTGTGAACTATGGCTACACCTTC. The chain couples TRBV6-5 to TRBJ1-2; maybe TRBD1 (5 bases). The CDR3 contains 15 residues. V lost 0 bases to trimming and J lost 2 bases, with 10 bases between them. CDR1 is MNHEY, CDR2 SVGAGI, per germline.

This chain uses TRBV29-1 with TRBJ2-2; perhaps TRBD1 as D (6 bases). The CDR3 runs to 14 residues. V dropped 4 bases and J dropped 4 bases, with 13 bases sitting between them. Germline loops: CDR1 SQVTM, CDR2 ANQGSEA. CDR3 residues: CSVVRQVGTGELFF. In DNA, the CDR3 is TGCAGCGTTGTCCGACAGGTGGGCACCGGGGAGCTGTTTTTT.